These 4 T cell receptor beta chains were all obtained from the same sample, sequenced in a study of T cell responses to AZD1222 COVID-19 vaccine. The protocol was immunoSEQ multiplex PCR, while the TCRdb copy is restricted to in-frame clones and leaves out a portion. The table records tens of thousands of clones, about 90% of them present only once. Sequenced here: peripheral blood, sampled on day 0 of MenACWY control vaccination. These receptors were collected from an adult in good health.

CDR3: CASSLARAETDTQYF. The CDR3 DNA follows: TGTGCCAGCAGCTTAGCGCGGGCCGAGACAGATACGCAGTATTTT. V gene TRBV7-8 combines with J gene TRBJ2-3, with D perhaps matching TRBD2 (5 bases). The CDR3 is 15 residues long. Trimming pared 0 bases from V and 3 bases from J, leaving 10 bases between. The germline CDR1 and CDR2 sequences are SGHVS and FQNEAQ.

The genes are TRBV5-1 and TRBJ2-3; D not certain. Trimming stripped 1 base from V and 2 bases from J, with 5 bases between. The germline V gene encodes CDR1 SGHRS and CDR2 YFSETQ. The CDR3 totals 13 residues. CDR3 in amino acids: CASSLFPTDTQYF. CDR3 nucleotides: TGCGCCAGCAGCTTGTTTCCCACAGATACGCAGTATTTT.

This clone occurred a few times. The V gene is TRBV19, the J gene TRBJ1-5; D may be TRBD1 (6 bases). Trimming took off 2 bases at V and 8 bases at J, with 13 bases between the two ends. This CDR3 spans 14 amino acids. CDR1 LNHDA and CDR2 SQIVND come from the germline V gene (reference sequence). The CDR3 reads CASSIRTVLEPQHF. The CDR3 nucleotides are TGTGCCAGTAGTATACGGACAGTTCTAGAGCCCCAGCATTTT.

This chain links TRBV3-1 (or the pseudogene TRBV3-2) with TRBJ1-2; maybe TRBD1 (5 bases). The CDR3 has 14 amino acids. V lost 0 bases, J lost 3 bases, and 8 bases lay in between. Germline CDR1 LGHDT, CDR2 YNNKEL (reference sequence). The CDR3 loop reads CASSQDGRDYGYTF. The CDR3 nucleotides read TGTGCCAGCAGCCAAGATGGCAGGGACTATGGCTACACCTTC.